This T cell receptor (beta chain) is from a study of T cell repertoires in cytomegalovirus infection. TCRdb used MiXCR to reprocess the reads, holding one entry per CDR3 protein. The sample holds 250,000 or so distinct CDR3 sequences, roughly an eighth seen once. The CDR3 length is 17 residues. The V and J ends lost 3 bases and 0 bases respectively, with 17 bases between them. This clonotype appeared many times. Antigen: not known. General study findings and limits: CMV carriers having the relevant HLA were flagged by cumulative public TCR beta family frequency.

The clonotype originates from a human donor in good health (CMV status not recorded). Some clones in this sample may be carry-over from other donors' samples. The sequenced material came from PBMCs. The chain carries TRBV12-3 or TRBV12-4 and TRBJ1-1; a possible D gene is TRBD1 (5 bases). Written as DNA, the CDR3 is TGTGCCAGCAGTTTGGGGCATATGGTTACCTTGAACACTGAAGCTTTCTTT. Amino acid sequence: CASSLGHMVTLNTEAFF.